Given below is one T cell receptor (beta chain) in context. This sample is drawn from a study of cytomegalovirus exposure and HLA in healthy donors. Both 60 Vbeta primers and 13 Jbeta primers went into the PCR. Here immunoSEQ multiplex PCR was the method, and the copy in TCRdb shows in-frame clones only, minus some. The sample lists around 150,000 clones; approximately 71% were seen once. Germline V gene lookup returns CDR1 SNHLY and CDR2 FYNNEI. V was pared by 6 bases and J by 5 bases, with 13 bases between. The CDR3 spans 13 residues. Material for sequencing was PBMCs. This sequence was found in a woman under 30 in good health and CMV-seropositive. The gene calls are TRBV2 and TRBJ1-2; no clear D gene. As DNA, the CDR3 is TGTGCCAGCAGAACCCAGGTACCTTATGGCTACACCTTC. Translating it yields CASRTQVPYGYTF.